This TCR beta chain was recorded in a study of CD8+ T cells in alopecia areata. Across the whole study: Patients took tofacitinib for 6 to 18 months, followed by 6 drug-free months. Study outcomes and limitations: Lesional tissue from the scalp (especially in alopecia totalis/universalis) showed higher clonality than normal scalp. Clarity of TCR sharing across patients fell short of that in mice, possibly HLA-related.

Sequencing used cDNA as its template, made by extracting RNA and reverse transcribing it. Method: immunoSEQ multiplex PCR; TCRdb's copy keeps in-frame clones and lacks some. The sample lists roughly 250,000 clones, less than 80% occurring once. Lesional scalp punch biopsies and peripheral blood came from alopecia areata patients. Concerning this clone itself: What it recognizes is unknown. Other nucleotide sequences from this sample produce the same CDR3.

V lost 1 base and J lost 2, with 6 bases in between. This CDR3 is 13 amino acids long. Germline CDR1 and CDR2: LGHNA and YSLEER. The receptor's source is a human donor with alopecia areata. The chain is built from TRBV4-3 and TRBJ2-7, with D possibly being TRBD1 (5 bases). The source material was CD4+ T cells sorted from blood, sampled at week 0. CDR3 region: CASSQAGTYEQYF. The DNA of the CDR3 is TGCGCCAGCAGCCAAGCAGGGACCTACGAGCAGTACTTC.